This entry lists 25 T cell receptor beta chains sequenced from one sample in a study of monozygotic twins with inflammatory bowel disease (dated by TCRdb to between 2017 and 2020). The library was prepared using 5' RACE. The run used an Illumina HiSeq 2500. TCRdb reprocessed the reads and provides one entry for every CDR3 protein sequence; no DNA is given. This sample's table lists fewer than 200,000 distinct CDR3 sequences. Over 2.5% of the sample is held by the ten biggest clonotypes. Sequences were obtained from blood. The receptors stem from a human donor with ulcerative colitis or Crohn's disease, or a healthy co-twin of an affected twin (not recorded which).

The chain's CDR3 is CASSFLNGQETQYF. The V gene is TRBV7-6, the J gene TRBJ2-5. This CDR3 has 14 amino acids. Looked up from germline, CDR1 is SGHVS and CDR2 is FNYEAQ.

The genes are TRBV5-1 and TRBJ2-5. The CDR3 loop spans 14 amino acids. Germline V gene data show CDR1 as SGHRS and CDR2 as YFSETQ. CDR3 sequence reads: CASSLRGHQETQYF.

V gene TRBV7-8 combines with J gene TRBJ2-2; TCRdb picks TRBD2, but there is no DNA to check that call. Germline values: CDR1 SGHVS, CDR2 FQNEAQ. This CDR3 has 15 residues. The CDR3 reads CASSQAGRYTGELFF.

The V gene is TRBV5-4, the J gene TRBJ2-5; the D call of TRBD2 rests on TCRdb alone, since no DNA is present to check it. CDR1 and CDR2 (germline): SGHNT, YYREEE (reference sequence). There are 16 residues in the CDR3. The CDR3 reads CASSLPLAGPQETQYF. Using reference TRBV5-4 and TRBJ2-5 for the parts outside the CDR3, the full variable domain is ETGVTQSPTHLIKTRGQQVTLRCSSQSGHNTVSWYQQALGQGPQFIFQYYREEENGRGNFPPRFSGLQFPNYSSELNVNALELDDSALYLCASSLPLAGPQETQYFGPGTRLLVL.

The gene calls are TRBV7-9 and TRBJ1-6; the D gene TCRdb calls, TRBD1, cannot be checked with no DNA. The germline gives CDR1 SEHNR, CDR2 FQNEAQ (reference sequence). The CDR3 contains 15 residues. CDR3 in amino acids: CASSLGTSDNSPLHF.

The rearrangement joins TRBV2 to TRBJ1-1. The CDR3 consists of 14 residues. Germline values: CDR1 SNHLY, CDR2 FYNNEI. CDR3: CASRIGRRATETFF.

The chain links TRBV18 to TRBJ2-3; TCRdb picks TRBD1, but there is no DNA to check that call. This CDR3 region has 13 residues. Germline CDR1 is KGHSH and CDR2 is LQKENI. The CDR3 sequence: CASSRGSTDTQYF.

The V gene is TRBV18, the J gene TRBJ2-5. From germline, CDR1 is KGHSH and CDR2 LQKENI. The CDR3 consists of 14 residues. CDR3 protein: CASSPMVYTETQYF. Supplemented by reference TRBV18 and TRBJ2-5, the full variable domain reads NAGVMQNPRHLVRRRGQEARLRCSPMKGHSHVYWYRQLPEEGLKFMVYLQKENIIDESGMPKERFSAEFPKEGPSILRIQQVVRGDSAAYFCASSPMVYTETQYFGPGTRLLVL.

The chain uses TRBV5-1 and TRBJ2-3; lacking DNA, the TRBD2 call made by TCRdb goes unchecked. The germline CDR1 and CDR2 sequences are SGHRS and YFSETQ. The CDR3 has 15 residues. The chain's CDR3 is CASSFSGISTDTQYF.

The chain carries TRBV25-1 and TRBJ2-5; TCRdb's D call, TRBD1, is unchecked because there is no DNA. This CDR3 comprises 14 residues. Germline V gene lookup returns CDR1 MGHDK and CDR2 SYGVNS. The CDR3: CASSEPGQGETQYF.

CDR3 sequence: CASSQTDRGYRAEAFF. V gene TRBV4-1 combines with J gene TRBJ1-1; absent DNA, TCRdb's TRBD1 call cannot be checked. This CDR3 region has 16 residues. Germline values: CDR1 MGHRA, CDR2 YSYEKL.

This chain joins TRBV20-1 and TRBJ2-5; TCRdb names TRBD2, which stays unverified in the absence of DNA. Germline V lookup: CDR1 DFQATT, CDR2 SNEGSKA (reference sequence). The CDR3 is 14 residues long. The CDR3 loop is CSATGLAEQETQYF.

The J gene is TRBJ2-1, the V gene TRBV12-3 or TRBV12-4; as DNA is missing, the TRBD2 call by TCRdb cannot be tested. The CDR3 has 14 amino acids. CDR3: CASSFLAGGDEQFF.

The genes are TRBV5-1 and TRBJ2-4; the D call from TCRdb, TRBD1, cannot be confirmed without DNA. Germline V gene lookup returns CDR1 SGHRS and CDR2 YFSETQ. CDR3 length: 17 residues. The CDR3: CASSQTGTGFAKNIQYF.

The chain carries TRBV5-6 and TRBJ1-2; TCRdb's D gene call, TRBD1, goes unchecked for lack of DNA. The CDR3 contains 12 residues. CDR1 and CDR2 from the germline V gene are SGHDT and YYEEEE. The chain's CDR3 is CASRRQDYGYTF.

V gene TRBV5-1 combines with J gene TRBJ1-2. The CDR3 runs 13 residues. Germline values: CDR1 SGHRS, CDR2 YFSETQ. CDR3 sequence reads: CASSLPTDYGYTF.

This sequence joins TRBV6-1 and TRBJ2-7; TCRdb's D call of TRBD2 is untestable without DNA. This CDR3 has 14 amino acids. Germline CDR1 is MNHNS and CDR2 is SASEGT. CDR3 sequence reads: CASRTPSPGAEQYF.

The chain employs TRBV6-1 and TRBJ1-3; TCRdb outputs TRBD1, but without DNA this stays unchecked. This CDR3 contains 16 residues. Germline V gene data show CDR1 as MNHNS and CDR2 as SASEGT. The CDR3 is CASSRQGNAGGNTIYF.

The CDR3 spells CSVGEGYEQYF. The chain employs TRBV29-1 and TRBJ2-7. From germline, CDR1 is SQVTM and CDR2 ANQGSEA. CDR3 length equals 11 residues.

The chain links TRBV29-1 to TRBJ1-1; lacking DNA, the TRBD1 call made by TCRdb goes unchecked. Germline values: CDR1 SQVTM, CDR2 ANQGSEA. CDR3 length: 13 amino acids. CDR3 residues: CSVEKRGRREAFF.

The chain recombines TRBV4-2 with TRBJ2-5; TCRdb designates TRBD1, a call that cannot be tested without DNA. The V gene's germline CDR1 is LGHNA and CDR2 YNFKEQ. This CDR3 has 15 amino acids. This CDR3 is CASSQDPDKGETQYF.

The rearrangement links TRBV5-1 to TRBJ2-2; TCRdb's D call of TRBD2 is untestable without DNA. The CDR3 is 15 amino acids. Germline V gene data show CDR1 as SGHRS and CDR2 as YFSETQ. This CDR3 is CASSLFSPPTGELFF.

The CDR3 sequence is CSARVWSGGIETQYF. The V call is TRBV20-1, the J call TRBJ2-5; with no DNA, the TCRdb D assignment of TRBD2 cannot be verified. There are 15 residues in the CDR3. CDR1 DFQATT and CDR2 SNEGSKA come from the germline V gene (reference sequence).

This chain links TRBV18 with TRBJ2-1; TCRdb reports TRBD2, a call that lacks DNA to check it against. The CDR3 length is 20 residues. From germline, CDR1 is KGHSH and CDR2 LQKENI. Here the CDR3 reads CASSPLGLAGGGLRRGEQFF.

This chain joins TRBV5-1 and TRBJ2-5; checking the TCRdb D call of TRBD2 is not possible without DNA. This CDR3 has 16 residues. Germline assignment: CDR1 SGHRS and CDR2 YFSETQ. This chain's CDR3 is CASSSLAGTPGETQYF.